This TCR beta chain came from a study of blood T cell repertoires in COVID-19. Across the study: Material from acute and convalescent COVID-19 was sourced from the United States, Italy and Spain. The analysed material was cDNA or gDNA that came from T cells, B-cell-depleted T cells, or PBMCs.

This CDR3 has 18 amino acids. Germline V gene lookup returns CDR1 MDHEN and CDR2 SYDVKM. Trimming shortened V by 5 bases and J by 1 base, and 23 bases separated the two germline ends. The authors' processing: Researchers report that nucleated cell counts were estimated from reference gene primer amplification. Generated by immunoSEQ multiplex PCR, the TCRdb table keeps only in-frame clones and is missing some. That table supplies the V and J calls and clone size; D and trimming were determined from the DNA. The sample has 160,000 or so clones; about nine tenths are singletons. J is TRBJ1-1 and V is TRBV28; D is uncertain. The sample comprised peripheral blood. The clonotype was recovered from a woman aged 70 to 79 with acute or convalescent COVID-19. Written as DNA, the CDR3 is TGTGCCAGCAGTCCTCCCGCCTTAGTTCGACGGAGGAACACTGAAGCTTTCTTT. It translates to CASSPPALVRRRNTEAFF. The whole variable domain, remainder taken from reference TRBV28 and TRBJ1-1, is DVKVTQSSRYLVKRTGEKVFLECVQDMDHENMFWYRQDPGLGLRLIYFSYDVKMKEKGDIPEGYSVSREKKERFSLILESASTNQTSMYLCASSPPALVRRRNTEAFFGQGTRLTVV.